A selection of T cell receptor beta chains follows, all from one sample in a study of blood T cell repertoires in COVID-19. Libraries were prepared by immunoSEQ multiplex PCR; TCRdb keeps only in-frame clonotypes and omits some of them. The table lists about 320,000 clones, approximately 82% of them singletons. The sequenced sample was peripheral blood. Every receptor here comes from a woman aged 45-60 years with acute or convalescent COVID-19. Each CDR3 is given with its conserved first and last residue. Fields, in order: D gene, J gene, V gene, clone size, CDR3 protein, CDR3 DNA. A D gene is named only where the DNA matches it firmly. For some rows the clone size is stated as once, few or many, or as a class when expanded; others skip it.

>TRBD1|TRBJ1-2|TRBV30|NA
CAWSRDSTYGYTF
TGTGCCTGGAGTAGGGACAGCACTTATGGCTACACCTTC
>TRBD1|TRBJ1-1|TRBV6-5|NA
CASREGQGMPEAFF
TGTGCCAGCAGAGAGGGACAGGGGATGCCTGAAGCTTTCTTT
>TRBD2|TRBJ2-5|TRBV3-1/TRBV3-2|NA
CASSQQTFGSGDRETQYF
TGTGCCAGCAGCCAACAGACTTTTGGTAGCGGGGATCGGGAGACCCAGTACTTC
>NA|TRBJ2-3|TRBV9|NA
CASSEGDVSDTQYF
TGTGCCAGCAGTGAGGGGGACGTTTCAGATACGCAGTATTTT
>NA|TRBJ2-5|TRBV11-2|once
CASSLNHETQYF
TGTGCCAGCAGCTTAAATCATGAGACCCAGTACTTC
>TRBD1|TRBJ1-4|TRBV5-5|NA
CASSPTQGAGNEKLFF
TGTGCCAGCAGCCCTACCCAGGGGGCTGGGAATGAAAAACTGTTTTTT
>NA|TRBJ1-1|TRBV5-6|NA
CASTSAGAYTEAFF
TGTGCCAGCACCTCCGCGGGAGCGTACACTGAAGCTTTCTTT
>TRBD2|TRBJ2-3|TRBV29-1|NA
CSVEDRGDGGAADRQYF
TGCAGCGTTGAAGACCGCGGGGACGGGGGGGCCGCTGATAGGCAGTATTTT
>TRBD1|TRBJ1-3|TRBV19|NA
CASSIDAGGSSGNTIYF
TGTGCCAGTAGTATAGACGCAGGGGGGTCCTCTGGAAACACCATATATTTT
>NA|TRBJ1-4|TRBV4-2|NA
CASSQGQGQGEKLFF
TGTGCCAGCAGCCAAGGACAAGGGCAGGGCGAAAAACTGTTTTTT
>NA|TRBJ1-2|TRBV30|NA
CAWSRYRVHGYTF
TGTGCCTGGAGTAGGTACAGGGTGCATGGCTACACCTTC
>TRBD1|TRBJ2-2|TRBV10-1|NA
CASQSLRTGGNTGELFF
TGCGCCAGCCAGTCATTGAGGACAGGGGGCAACACCGGGGAGCTGTTTTTT
>TRBD2|TRBJ2-1|TRBV7-8|NA
CASSPSGDEQFF
TGTGCCAGCAGCCCTAGCGGGGATGAGCAGTTCTTC
>TRBD2|TRBJ2-3|TRBV29-1|NA
CSVLLAGGTDTQYF
TGCAGCGTCTTACTAGCGGGAGGCACAGATACGCAGTATTTT
>TRBD2|TRBJ2-7|TRBV4-1|NA
CASSLGTSGAYEQYF
TGCGCCAGCAGCCTCGGGACTAGCGGGGCCTACGAGCAGTACTTC
>NA|TRBJ1-5|TRBV23-1|once
CASSHCAGRRYQPQHF
TGCGCCAGCAGTCATTGTGCAGGGAGGAGATATCAGCCCCAGCATTTT
>TRBD1|TRBJ2-1|TRBV7-2|NA
CASSPGTGLQFF
TGTGCCAGCAGCCCGGGGACAGGGTTGCAGTTCTTC
>TRBD2|TRBJ2-7|TRBV19|once
CASSIGLREIIYEQYF
TGTGCCAGTAGTATAGGACTGCGGGAGATAATCTACGAGCAGTACTTC
>TRBD1|TRBJ1-5|TRBV4-2|NA
CASSHKWDSNQPQHF
TGTGCCAGCAGCCATAAATGGGACAGTAATCAGCCCCAGCATTTT
>NA|TRBJ1-1|TRBV6-6|NA
CASATVQANTEAFF
TGTGCCAGCGCTACGGTGCAGGCCAACACTGAAGCTTTCTTT
>NA|TRBJ1-1|TRBV5-1|NA
CASSLTGLNTEAFF
TGCGCCAGCAGCTTGACAGGGTTGAACACTGAAGCTTTCTTT
>TRBD1|TRBJ1-6|TRBV3-1/TRBV3-2|NA
CASSQDTGGPLHF
TGTGCCAGCAGCCAAGATACAGGGGGGCCCCTCCACTTT
>NA|TRBJ2-1|TRBV5-1|NA
CASSFGAGFSYNEQFF
TGCGCCAGCAGCTTTGGGGCAGGCTTCTCCTACAATGAGCAGTTCTTC
>NA|TRBJ1-2|TRBV3-1/TRBV3-2|NA
CASSPRGTENYGYTF
TGTGCCAGCAGCCCAAGGGGGACCGAAAACTATGGCTACACCTTC
>NA|TRBJ2-1|TRBV7-7|NA
CASSLATGNEQFF
TGTGCCAGCAGCTTAGCGACGGGCAATGAGCAGTTCTTC
>TRBD1|TRBJ1-2|TRBV12-3/TRBV12-4|NA
CASSVWTGHTF
TGTGCCAGCAGTGTTTGGACAGGGCACACCTTC
>NA|TRBJ1-6|TRBV5-8|NA
CASSLVTDSPLHF
TGTGCCAGCAGCTTGGTAACAGACTCACCCCTCCACTTT
>TRBD2|TRBJ2-3|TRBV3-1/TRBV3-2|NA
CASTVTSGSKRYF
TGTGCCAGCACGGTCACTAGCGGGAGTAAGAGGTATTTT
>TRBD1|TRBJ2-2|TRBV10-1|NA
CASSPDRVPGELFF
TGCGCCAGCAGCCCCGACAGGGTACCCGGGGAGCTGTTTTTT
>NA|TRBJ2-5|TRBV6-6|NA
CASSQPRGQGGPQETQYF
TGTGCCAGCAGTCAACCCAGGGGGCAGGGAGGGCCACAAGAGACCCAGTACTTC
>TRBD1|TRBJ1-2|TRBV27|once
CASSLFSTGNYGYTF
TGTGCCAGCAGTTTATTCTCGACAGGGAACTATGGCTACACCTTC
>TRBD1|TRBJ1-1|TRBV19|NA
CASSPLGQGGPEAFF
TGTGCCAGTAGCCCGCTGGGACAGGGAGGCCCTGAAGCTTTCTTT
>NA|TRBJ2-1|TRBV5-1|NA
CASIPTGTPDNEQFF
TGCGCCAGCATACCCACAGGAACACCCGACAATGAGCAGTTCTTC
>TRBD1|TRBJ2-3|TRBV5-6|once
CASSSTITGDLTDTQYF
TGTGCCAGCAGCTCAACAATAACAGGGGACCTCACAGATACGCAGTATTTT
>NA|TRBJ2-7|TRBV5-4|once
CASSLESYYEQYF
TGTGCCAGCAGCTTGGAAAGCTACTACGAGCAGTACTTC
>TRBD2|TRBJ2-2|TRBV7-2|NA
CASSVAGGNTGELFF
TGTGCCAGCAGCGTCGCGGGAGGAAACACCGGGGAGCTGTTTTTT
>NA|TRBJ2-1|TRBV5-1|NA
CASSLAGDNEQFF
TGCGCCAGCAGCTTGGCGGGGGACAATGAGCAGTTCTTC
>TRBD1|TRBJ1-1|TRBV4-3|NA
CASSSIPTGTGRNTEAFF
TGCGCCAGCAGCTCTATCCCTACAGGGACAGGCCGGAACACTGAAGCTTTCTTT
>NA|TRBJ1-1|TRBV6-2/TRBV6-3|NA
CASSPHTNFGHNEAFF
TGTGCCAGCAGCCCACATACAAACTTTGGACATAACGAAGCTTTCTTT
>NA|TRBJ1-2|TRBV29-1|NA
CSEGDKIYGYTF
TGCAGCGAAGGGGACAAAATCTATGGCTACACCTTC
>NA|TRBJ2-1|TRBV7-8|NA
CASSLGQGLYNEQFF
TGTGCCAGCAGCTTAGGGCAGGGTCTCTACAATGAGCAGTTCTTC
>TRBD1|TRBJ1-3|TRBV25-1|NA
CASSRQGAGGNTIYF
TGTGCCAGCAGCAGACAGGGGGCAGGAGGAAACACCATATATTTT
>TRBD2|TRBJ2-1|TRBV15|NA
CATSRLGLADEQFF
TGTGCCACCAGCAGACTGGGACTAGCGGATGAGCAGTTCTTC
>TRBD2|TRBJ2-5|TRBV6-6|NA
CASSPMGQRGGLETQYF
TGTGCCAGCAGTCCCATGGGGCAGCGGGGGGGCCTGGAGACCCAGTACTTC
>TRBD1|TRBJ2-4|TRBV7-9|NA
CASSLTGTEKNIQYF
TGTGCCAGCAGCTTAACCGGGACAGAGAAAAACATTCAGTACTTC
>TRBD2|TRBJ2-7|TRBV27|NA
CASSFGPGGGPGYEQYF
TGTGCCAGCAGTTTCGGGCCGGGAGGGGGGCCCGGGTACGAGCAGTACTTC
>TRBD1|TRBJ2-4|TRBV10-3|NA
CATRDRENIQYF
TGTGCCACTCGAGACAGGGAAAACATTCAGTACTTC
>TRBD1|TRBJ1-1|TRBV2|NA
CASRSEQGGSAFF
TGTGCCAGCAGATCAGAACAGGGGGGTTCGGCTTTCTTT
>TRBD1|TRBJ2-3|TRBV11-2|NA
CASSLGLISGGDTQYF
TGTGCCAGCAGCTTAGGGCTGATCTCAGGGGGAGATACGCAGTATTTT
>NA|TRBJ1-2|TRBV7-2|NA
CASSLETHYGYTF
TGTGCCAGCAGCTTAGAAACACACTATGGCTACACCTTC
>NA|TRBJ1-2|TRBV2|NA
CASRGTYYGYTF
TGTGCCAGCAGGGGGACTTACTATGGCTACACCTTC
>NA|TRBJ2-1|TRBV9|NA
CASSVATYNEQFF
TGTGCCAGCAGCGTAGCCACCTACAATGAGCAGTTCTTC
>TRBD1|TRBJ1-1|TRBV10-3|NA
CAIRGTEDTEAFF
TGTGCCATCAGGGGGACAGAGGACACTGAAGCTTTCTTT
>TRBD1|TRBJ2-7|TRBV5-6|NA
CASSQDRNYEQYF
TGTGCCAGCAGCCAGGACAGGAACTACGAGCAGTACTTC
>NA|TRBJ1-3|TRBV12-3/TRBV12-4|NA
CASSVTVGNTIYF
TGTGCCAGCAGTGTGACAGTTGGAAACACCATATATTTT
>NA|TRBJ2-6|TRBV10-3|NA
CATGQLPGANVLTF
TGTGCCACCGGACAGCTCCCTGGGGCCAACGTCCTGACTTTC
>TRBD2|TRBJ2-3|TRBV6-5|once
CASSTGGKHTDTQYF
TGTGCCAGCAGTACGGGGGGGAAACACACAGATACGCAGTATTTT
>TRBD1|TRBJ1-5|TRBV6-2/TRBV6-3|NA
CASSYSPGQGQRTQHF
TGTGCCAGCAGTTACTCCCCGGGACAGGGGCAAAGGACCCAGCATTTT
>NA|TRBJ1-2|TRBV30|NA
CAWSRGSEGYTF
TGTGCCTGGTCCAGGGGATCGGAGGGCTACACCTTC
>TRBD2|TRBJ2-3|TRBV9|NA
CAHRKGLAGGPSTDTQYF
TGTGCCCATCGGAAGGGACTAGCGGGAGGACCAAGCACAGATACGCAGTATTTT